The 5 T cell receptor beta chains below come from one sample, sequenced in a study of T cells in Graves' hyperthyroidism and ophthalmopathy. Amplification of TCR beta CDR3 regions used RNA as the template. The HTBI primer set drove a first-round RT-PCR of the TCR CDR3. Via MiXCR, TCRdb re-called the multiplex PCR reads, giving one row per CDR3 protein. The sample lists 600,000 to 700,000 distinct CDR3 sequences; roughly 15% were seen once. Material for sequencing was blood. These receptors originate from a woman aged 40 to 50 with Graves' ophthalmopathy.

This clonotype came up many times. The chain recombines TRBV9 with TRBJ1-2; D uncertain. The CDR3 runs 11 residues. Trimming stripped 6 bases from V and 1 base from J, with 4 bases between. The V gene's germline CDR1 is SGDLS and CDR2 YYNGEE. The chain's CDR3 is CASNRNYGYTF. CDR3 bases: TGTGCCAGCAACCGTAACTATGGCTACACCTTC.

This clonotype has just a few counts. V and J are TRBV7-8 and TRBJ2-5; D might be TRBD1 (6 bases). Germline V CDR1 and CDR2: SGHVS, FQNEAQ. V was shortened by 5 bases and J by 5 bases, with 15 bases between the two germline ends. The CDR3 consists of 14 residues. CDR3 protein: CASSPGVSLETQYF. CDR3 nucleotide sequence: TGTGCCAGCAGCCCAGGGGTTAGTTTGGAGACCCAGTACTTC.

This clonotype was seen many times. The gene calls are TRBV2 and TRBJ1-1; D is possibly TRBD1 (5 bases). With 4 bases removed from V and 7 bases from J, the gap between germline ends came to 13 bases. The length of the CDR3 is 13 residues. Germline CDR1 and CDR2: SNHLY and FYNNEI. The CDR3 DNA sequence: TGTGCCAGCAGTGTCGGCAGGGTGGGTGAAGCTTTCTTT. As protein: CASSVGRVGEAFF.

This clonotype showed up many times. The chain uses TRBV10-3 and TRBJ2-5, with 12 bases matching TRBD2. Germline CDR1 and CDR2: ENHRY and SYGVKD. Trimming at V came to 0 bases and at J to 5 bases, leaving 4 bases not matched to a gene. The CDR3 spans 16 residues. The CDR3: CAISESTSGSRETQYF. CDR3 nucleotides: TGTGCCATCAGTGAGTCGACTAGCGGGAGTCGGGAGACCCAGTACTTC.

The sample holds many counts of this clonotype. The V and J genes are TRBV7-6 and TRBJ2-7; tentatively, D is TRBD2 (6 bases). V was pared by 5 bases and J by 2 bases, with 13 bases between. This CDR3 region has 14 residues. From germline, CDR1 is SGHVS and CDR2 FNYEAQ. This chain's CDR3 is CASSRAGTTYEQYF. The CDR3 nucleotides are TGTGCCAGCAGCCGAGCGGGCACAACCTACGAGCAGTACTTC.